This T cell receptor beta chain was profiled in a study of blood T cell repertoires in COVID-19. TCRdb's copy holds only in-frame clones and misses some; the assay was immunoSEQ multiplex PCR. This sample yields roughly 70,000 clones, of which roughly 84% are seen a single time; 3.5% to 4% belongs to the top ten. CDR3 length: 16 residues. CDR1 SGHTA and CDR2 FQGNSA come from the germline V gene. V was clipped by 5 bases and J by 6 bases, with 22 bases between them. This TCR was recovered from a man in his 70s with acute or convalescent COVID-19. V gene TRBV7-2 combines with J gene TRBJ1-1, with D tentatively TRBD1 (5 bases). Material: peripheral blood. DNA of the CDR3: TGTGCCAGCAGCCTACCGGGGTGGGGGGGTAATGCTGAAGCTTTCTTT. Amino acids: CASSLPGWGGNAEAFF.